This T cell receptor (beta chain) stems from a study of response to subunit inactivated influenza vaccine. Whole-study results and caveats: New T cells are recruited in small numbers by each seasonal influenza vaccination, according to the authors' suggestion.

This CDR3 is 16 amino acids long. Germline values: CDR1 MGHRA, CDR2 YSYEKL. V lost 0 bases, J lost 5 bases, and 14 bases lay in between. TCRdb re-called the RT-PCR reads through MiXCR, storing one row per CDR3 protein. The data contain under 800,000 distinct CDR3 sequences, about 15% of them seen just once; the ten biggest clones take up 5.5% to 7%. About this clonotype: Its antigen is currently unknown.

The chain couples TRBV4-1 to TRBJ1-5, with D uncertain. This TCR was recovered from a man aged 45-65 years who received an inactivated influenza vaccine. This sample comprised PBMCs from blood, obtained approximately 15 days before vaccination. The DNA of the CDR3 is TGCGCCAGCAGCCAAGATCAGACCTCCCCGGATCAGCCCCAGCATTTT. Translated: CASSQDQTSPDQPQHF.